This is a list of T cell receptor beta chains from one sample in a study of T cells after yellow fever vaccination. TCRdb used MiXCR to reprocess the 5' RACE reads, holding one entry per CDR3 protein. The sample lists about 170,000 distinct CDR3 sequences, approximately 9.9% seen once, with 36% in the top ten. This specimen was CD8+ T cells sorted from PBMCs, taken 15 days after the yellow fever booster vaccination. These TCRs come from a man younger than 35 who received the YFV17D yellow fever vaccine. Each CDR3 is given with its conserved first and last residue. The D gene is left open where the match is weak. Clone size is not always given. Where it is, it says once, few, many or a class for expanded clones.

clone size,V gene,J gene,D gene,CDR3 DNA,CDR3 protein
once,TRBV6-5,TRBJ2-3,.,TGTGCCAGCAGTTACTCTTGGGATACGCAGAATTTT,CASSYSWDTQNF
many,TRBV27,TRBJ1-2,.,TGTGCCAGCAGTTTACAAGGGTCAAACTATGGCTACACCTTC,CASSLQGSNYGYTF
few,TRBV5-1,TRBJ2-3,TRBD2,TGCGCCAGCAGCGGGACTAGCGGGGGAGGAGATACGCAGTATTTT,CASSGTSGGGDTQYF
many,TRBV29-1,TRBJ2-1,TRBD1,TGCAGCGTCTTTGGGACAGGGGGAAATGAGCAGTTCTTC,CSVFGTGGNEQFF
few,TRBV5-1,TRBJ2-3,.,TGCGCCAGCGGTTCGGGGGAAAGCGGCACAGATACGCAGTATTTT,CASGSGESGTDTQYF
few,TRBV4-1,TRBJ2-7,.,TGCGCCAGCAGCCAAGTGCAGGGCGACTACGAGCAGTACTTC,CASSQVQGDYEQYF
few,TRBV4-1,TRBJ2-3,TRBD1,TGCGCCAGCAGCCAAGATGTCGGGACAGGCACAGATACGCAGTATTTT,CASSQDVGTGTDTQYF
many,TRBV4-1,TRBJ2-1,.,TGCGCCAGCAGCCAAGACGCGGACAATGAGCAGTTCTTC,CASSQDADNEQFF
.,TRBV6-2/TRBV6-3,TRBJ2-1,.,TGTGCCAGCAGAGCCCTACGACTAGACTACAATGAGCAGTTCTTC,CASRALRLDYNEQFF
.,TRBV2,TRBJ1-6,.,TGTGCCAGCAGCGCGCGGGGTCCGAATTCACCCCTCCACTTT,CASSARGPNSPLHF
.,TRBV15,TRBJ2-7,.,TGTGCCACCAGCGGGTTGCGGGTGTCGGGAACAAGGCAGTACTTC,CATSGLRVSGTRQYF
few,TRBV7-9,TRBJ1-4,TRBD1,TGTGCCAGCAGCTCAGTGACAGGGGGATATGAAAAACTGTTTTTT,CASSSVTGGYEKLFF
.,TRBV6-5,TRBJ1-1,.,TGTGCCAGCAGCTACAAGGATGACACTGAAGCTTTCTTT,CASSYKDDTEAFF
few,TRBV9,TRBJ2-4,.,TGTGCCAGCAGCCCAGGGACCGCAACCCCCATAGCCAAAAACATTCAGTACTTC,CASSPGTATPIAKNIQYF
many,TRBV6-2/TRBV6-3,TRBJ2-3,.,TGTGCCAGCAGTTTCGGGGGCCTGGCCGCAGATACGCAGTATTTT,CASSFGGLAADTQYF
many,TRBV29-1,TRBJ2-5,TRBD1,TGCAGCGTGGGACAGGGAGGAGAGACCCAGTACTTC,CSVGQGGETQYF
.,TRBV12-5,TRBJ1-2,.,TGTGCTAGTGGCGGTGCGGGCCGAGGGGTCTATGGCTACACCTTC,CASGGAGRGVYGYTF
.,TRBV11-2,TRBJ2-2,TRBD2,TGTGCCAGCAGCTTCGGAGCGGGGGTCCTCGGCGGGGAGCTGTTTTTT,CASSFGAGVLGGELFF
.,TRBV6-5,TRBJ2-1,.,TGTGCCAGCAGTTACCGGGGTTCGGGCGGTGAGCAGTTCTTC,CASSYRGSGGEQFF
.,TRBV21-1,TRBJ1-5,.,TGTGCCAGCAGCATGGACAGGAAGCAGCCCCAGCATTTT,CASSMDRKQPQHF
.,TRBV29-1,TRBJ1-1,.,TGCAGCGGGCGGGCTAACACTGAAGCTTTCTTT,CSGRANTEAFF
few,TRBV11-2,TRBJ2-1,TRBD1,TGTGCCAGCAGTTCGCGCCAGGGGGTTCGGTACAATGAGCAGTTCTTC,CASSSRQGVRYNEQFF
few,TRBV5-5,TRBJ1-5,.,TGTGCCAGCAGCGAGGGTCTGGGAGGCAATCAGCCCCAGCATTTT,CASSEGLGGNQPQHF
few,TRBV4-2,TRBJ2-7,.,TGTGCCAGCAGCCAAGAAGGATGGGGGAACTACGAGCAGTACTTC,CASSQEGWGNYEQYF
few,TRBV6-2/TRBV6-3,TRBJ1-2,.,TGTGCCAGCAGTGCAAGACAGCTTAACTATGGCTACACCTTC,CASSARQLNYGYTF
.,TRBV15,TRBJ2-1,.,TGTGCCACCAGCAGAGTTGGGGCGGGGAATGAGCAGTTCTTC,CATSRVGAGNEQFF
many,TRBV6-2/TRBV6-3,TRBJ2-1,.,TGTGCCAGCAGTTTTTATAATGAGCAGTTCTTC,CASSFYNEQFF
few,TRBV27,TRBJ1-2,.,TGTGCCAGCAGTTTAGCAGGGGATGCCTTTCGTGGCTACACCTTC,CASSLAGDAFRGYTF
.,TRBV25-1,TRBJ1-4,.,TGTGCCAGCAGCCACGGTGGGGAAAAACTGTTTTTT,CASSHGGEKLFF
.,TRBV28,TRBJ2-5,TRBD2,TGTGCCAGCAGCCCTCCACTAGCGGGGGGACGGACCCAGTACTTC,CASSPPLAGGRTQYF
many,TRBV4-1,TRBJ2-3,.,TGCGCCAGCAGCCAAGAATCCGCAGGGTCCGATACGCAGTATTTT,CASSQESAGSDTQYF
.,TRBV7-9,TRBJ1-1,.,TGTGCCAGCAGCTCGTTACGGTCGACGATAACTGAAGCTTTCTTT,CASSSLRSTITEAFF
many,TRBV4-3,TRBJ2-1,.,TGCGCCAGCAGCCCGGGGACCTACAATGAGCAGTTCTTC,CASSPGTYNEQFF
few,TRBV7-9,TRBJ1-4,.,TGTGCCAGCAGTCCCATCGGTCCCGACCATGAAAAACTGTTTTTT,CASSPIGPDHEKLFF
.,TRBV10-2,TRBJ1-2,.,TGCGCCAGCAGTGGGGGTATGGGTAGCTACACCTTC,CASSGGMGSYTF
few,TRBV4-1,TRBJ2-1,.,TGCGCCAGCAGCCAAGACATAACGAGCTCCTACAATGAGCAGTTCTTC,CASSQDITSSYNEQFF
.,TRBV12-3/TRBV12-4,TRBJ2-1,.,TGTGCCAGCGCTCGTAGTATCACGAGCTCCTACAATGAGCAGTTCTTC,CASARSITSSYNEQFF
many,TRBV11-2,TRBJ2-3,TRBD2,TGTGCCAGCAGCTGGGAGGGGGATACGCAGTATTTT,CASSWEGDTQYF
.,TRBV27,TRBJ2-6,.,TGTGCCAGCAGTTTGATGAGGACGGACTCTGGGGCCAACGTCCTGACTTTC,CASSLMRTDSGANVLTF
.,TRBV9,TRBJ2-1,.,TGTGCCAGCAGCGCAAACCAGGGCGACGAGCAGTTCTTC,CASSANQGDEQFF